This T cell receptor beta chain was sequenced during a study of shared clonotypes between healthy human individuals. Turning to this clone: The antigen is unknown.

Using about 0.2 ug DNA, around 30,000 T cell genomes, the sorted-subset replicate PCRs were run. The protocol was immunoSEQ multiplex PCR, while the TCRdb copy is restricted to in-frame clones and leaves out a portion. Of roughly 2 million clones in the sample, 85% to 95% are singletons; the top ten hold 1% to 1.3%. It was CD45RO-negative cells, positively selected for CCR7, that made up naive CD8 cells, with terminally differentiated effector memory CD45RA+ cells excluded. Overall study results and limits: A reduction in generation probabilities was seen for non-shared clonotypes relative to those shared by all four donors.

Sequences were obtained from naive CD8+ T cells sorted from blood. The sequence came from a man between 18 and 29 years old in good health.

Written as DNA, the CDR3 is TGCGCCAGCAGCTTGGAACCAACTGACAGGCGGGCGTCGGACGAGCAGTACTTC. This encodes CASSLEPTDRRASDEQYF. V is TRBV5-1 and J is TRBJ2-7, with D maybe TRBD1 (6 bases). Germline V gene data show CDR1 as SGHRS and CDR2 as YFSETQ. V lost 0 bases and J 5 bases, leaving 24 bases between the germline ends. This CDR3 spans 18 amino acids.